Listed below are T cell receptor beta chains from one sample, sequenced in a study of blood T cells in healthy people across ages. TCRdb re-analysed the 5' RACE reads in MiXCR, keeping a single row per CDR3 protein. Here the sample spans some 850,000 distinct CDR3 sequences, around a quarter being singletons. These records were also assigned to another study, of T cells of mothers and their children.

The sequencing sample was made of blood. These receptors were collected from a boy between 10 and 17 years old in good health. Both conserved end residues are part of each CDR3. The D gene is left open where the match is weak. Size values are once, few and many counts, or a class for expanded clones, and some rows have none.

D gene	clone size	J gene	V gene	CDR3 protein	CDR3 DNA
TRBD1	few	TRBJ2-7	TRBV4-1	CASSRTPGQGDYEQYF	TGCGCCAGCAGCCGGACCCCGGGACAGGGGGACTACGAGCAGTACTTC
NA	few	TRBJ1-4	TRBV6-6	CASSYLGRTNEKLFF	TGTGCCAGCAGTTACCTGGGGAGGACTAATGAAAAACTGTTTTTT
NA	NA	TRBJ2-1	TRBV12-3/TRBV12-4	CASRPEEGAHINEQFF	TGTGCCAGCAGGCCGGAGGAGGGGGCGCATATTAATGAGCAGTTCTTC
NA	many	TRBJ2-2	TRBV5-1	CASSLGRTGELFF	TGCGCCAGCAGTCTCGGGCGGACCGGGGAGCTGTTTTTT
TRBD2	NA	TRBJ2-1	TRBV20-1	CSAPQRESSEQFF	TGCAGTGCTCCCCAGCGGGAGTCTAGTGAGCAGTTCTTC
TRBD1	NA	TRBJ2-7	TRBV5-1	CASSPGQGKGAYEQYF	TGCGCCAGCAGCCCGGGACAGGGAAAGGGTGCCTACGAGCAGTACTTC
NA	NA	TRBJ1-1	TRBV6-1	CASSEYSRALNTEAFF	TGTGCCAGCAGTGAATACTCCCGAGCCCTGAACACTGAAGCTTTCTTT
TRBD1	NA	TRBJ2-7	TRBV7-9	CASSPADRDPYEQYF	TGTGCCAGCAGCCCTGCGGACAGGGACCCCTACGAGCAGTACTTC
NA	few	TRBJ2-5	TRBV29-1	CSVTRDLQETQYF	TGCAGCGTGACCCGGGACCTACAAGAGACCCAGTACTTC
NA	few	TRBJ1-2	TRBV25-1	CASSEVGSPNYGYTF	TGTGCCAGCAGTGAAGTGGGCAGCCCTAACTATGGCTACACCTTC
NA	NA	TRBJ1-6	TRBV18	CASSPASSYNSPLHF	TGTGCCAGCTCACCGGCCAGCTCCTATAATTCACCCCTCCACTTT
NA	few	TRBJ2-1	TRBV5-1	CASSLKDHEQFF	TGCGCCAGCAGCTTGAAGGATCATGAGCAGTTCTTC
NA	NA	TRBJ2-5	TRBV9	CASSVAPGQTGTQYF	TGTGCCAGCAGCGTAGCCCCGGGACAAACGGGGACCCAGTACTTC
TRBD1	NA	TRBJ1-5	TRBV6-1	CASRGRLATGYNQPQHF	TGTGCCAGCAGGGGAAGACTGGCGACAGGGTATAATCAGCCCCAGCATTTT
NA	NA	TRBJ2-1	TRBV5-1	CASSSIAPQRASSYNEQFF	TGCGCCAGCAGCAGCATTGCCCCCCAGCGGGCGAGCTCCTACAATGAGCAGTTCTTC
NA	few	TRBJ1-3	TRBV28	CASSSRRSGNTIYF	TGTGCCAGCAGTTCCCGGCGGTCTGGAAACACCATATATTTT
NA	few	TRBJ2-2	TRBV10-3	CAISEQGRTGELFF	TGTGCCATCAGTGAACAGGGGAGGACCGGGGAGCTGTTTTTT
NA	few	TRBJ1-4	TRBV28	CASSLFGEKLFF	TGTGCCAGCAGTTTATTCGGTGAAAAACTGTTTTTT
NA	many	TRBJ1-6	TRBV5-1	CASSLVVGSPLHF	TGCGCCAGCAGCTTGGTTGTGGGTTCACCCCTCCACTTT
NA	NA	TRBJ1-1	TRBV20-1	CSASQWGRGTEAFF	TGCAGTGCTAGTCAGTGGGGTAGGGGCACTGAAGCTTTCTTT
TRBD2	NA	TRBJ2-7	TRBV19	CASSVASGSSYEQYF	TGTGCCAGTAGTGTCGCTAGCGGTAGCTCCTACGAGCAGTACTTC
TRBD2	NA	TRBJ2-7	TRBV5-1	CASSLGAGGSCEQYF	TGCGCCAGCAGCTTGGGAGCGGGGGGATCCTGCGAGCAGTACTTC
NA	NA	TRBJ2-3	TRBV6-5	CASSPGGRGTDTQYF	TGTGCCAGCAGCCCTGGGGGGCGAGGCACAGATACGCAGTATTTT
NA	few	TRBJ2-4	TRBV5-1	CASSLGGTNIQYF	TGCGCCAGCAGCTTGGGGGGGACGAACATTCAGTACTTC
NA	many	TRBJ2-5	TRBV12-3/TRBV12-4	CASSLRDGQETQYF	TGTGCCAGCAGTTTGAGGGACGGCCAAGAGACCCAGTACTTC
NA	NA	TRBJ2-3	TRBV12-3/TRBV12-4	CASSYPGLSTDTQYF	TGTGCCAGCAGTTACCCGGGACTCAGCACAGATACGCAGTATTTT
NA	few	TRBJ1-2	TRBV20-1	CSAIEGLGQWGGYTF	TGCAGTGCTATAGAGGGTTTGGGCCAATGGGGAGGCTACACCTTC
TRBD2	NA	TRBJ2-1	TRBV15	CATSRDLRLAGYNEQFF	TGTGCCACCAGCAGAGATTTGAGGCTAGCGGGGTACAATGAGCAGTTCTTC
NA	few	TRBJ1-2	TRBV12-3/TRBV12-4	CASSLSQGSGYTF	TGTGCCAGCAGTTTAAGTCAGGGCAGTGGCTACACCTTC
NA	once	TRBJ1-2	TRBV6-1	CASSETGALYGYTF	TGTGCCAGCAGTGAGACAGGAGCACTTTATGGCTACACCTTC
TRBD2	few	TRBJ2-5	TRBV7-3	CASSLGPERGSKETQYF	TGTGCCAGCAGCTTAGGGCCCGAGCGGGGGTCCAAAGAGACCCAGTACTTC
NA	NA	TRBJ2-7	TRBV13	CASSSSYEGAYEQYF	TGTGCCAGCAGCTCCTCTTATGAGGGGGCCTACGAGCAGTACTTC
NA	NA	TRBJ1-5	TRBV19	CASSIAETNQPRHF	TGTGCCAGTAGTATCGCAGAGACGAATCAGCCCCGGCATTTT
NA	NA	TRBJ2-7	TRBV3-1	CASSQVETAEQYF	TGTGCCAGCAGCCAAGTGGAAACAGCCGAGCAGTACTTC
NA	NA	TRBJ2-5	TRBV15	CATSRGEEETQYF	TGTGCCACCAGCAGAGGGGAGGAAGAGACCCAGTACTTC
NA	many	TRBJ2-5	TRBV5-1	CASSLGQRQETQYF	TGCGCCAGCAGCTTGGGACAGAGACAAGAGACCCAGTACTTC
NA	NA	TRBJ2-7	TRBV28	CASSFFAAYEQYF	TGTGCCAGCAGTTTTTTTGCCGCCTACGAGCAGTACTTC
TRBD2	NA	TRBJ2-1	TRBV6-1	CASKAGGSGGANEQFF	TGTGCCAGCAAAGCCGGGGGTAGCGGGGGGGCGAATGAGCAGTTCTTC
NA	few	TRBJ1-1	TRBV12-3/TRBV12-4	CASTQMVGGTEAFF	TGTGCCAGCACCCAGATGGTCGGGGGCACTGAAGCTTTCTTT